These 21 T cell receptor beta chains were all obtained from the same sample, sequenced in a study of cytomegalovirus exposure and HLA in healthy donors. The PCR employed 60 Vbeta primers together with 13 Jbeta primers. Clones were read by immunoSEQ multiplex PCR, and TCRdb kept only the in-frame ones, dropping some. This sample has 70,000 to 100,000 clones, with about 80% found just once. Sequencing input: PBMCs. The receptor source for this set is a man aged 45 to 65 in good health and CMV-seropositive.

The chain employs TRBV9 and TRBJ1-2; D possibly corresponds to TRBD1 (6 bases). Germline-derived CDR1 and CDR2 are SGDLS and YYNGEE. V lost 5 bases and J 8 bases, leaving 13 bases between the germline ends. The CDR3 is 12 residues long. Written as DNA, the CDR3 is TGTGCCAGCAGGGGGGCAGGGGAAGGCTACACCTTC. This translates into CASRGAGEGYTF.

The chain is built from TRBV6-1 and TRBJ1-2; 7 bases align to TRBD1. V shed 4 bases, J shed 8 bases, and the junction held 16 bases outside the gene matches. Germline values: CDR1 MNHNS, CDR2 SASEGT. The CDR3 loop spans 16 amino acids. The CDR3 is CASSVFRRQGSLGYTF. CDR3 DNA sequence: TGTGCCAGCAGTGTCTTCCGAAGACAGGGCTCTCTAGGCTACACCTTC.

The chain combines TRBV6-5 with TRBJ2-7, with TRBD2 matching over 14 bases. J was trimmed by 5 bases and V by 8 bases; bases with no gene match: 8. The CDR3 sequence is 15 residues long. Per the germline V gene, CDR1 is MNHEY and CDR2 is SVGAGI. CDR3 in amino acids: CASRQTSGRVNEQYF. Here the CDR3 DNA reads TGTGCCAGCCGACAGACTAGCGGGAGGGTGAACGAGCAGTACTTC.

A single count supports this clone. The chain recombines TRBV2 with TRBJ1-5, with TRBD1 matching 7 bases. The V and J ends lost 5 bases and 0 bases, in that order; junction bases with no gene match: 4. The CDR3 consists of 15 residues. Germline V gene lookup returns CDR1 SNHLY and CDR2 FYNNEI. The CDR3, as DNA: TGTGCCAGCAGTAAGACAGGGAATAGCAATCAGCCCCAGCATTTT. Protein product: CASSKTGNSNQPQHF.

This clone was recorded once. This rearrangement joins TRBV29-1 to TRBJ1-1, with D tentatively TRBD1 (6 bases). V was clipped by 3 bases and J by 5 bases, with 16 bases between them. Germline assignment: CDR1 SQVTM and CDR2 ANQGSEA. This CDR3 region has 14 residues. This CDR3 reads CSVDVGGRGTEAFF. The CDR3 DNA reads TGCAGCGTTGATGTCGGGGGGCGGGGTACTGAAGCTTTCTTT. Complete variable domain (other parts from reference TRBV29-1 and TRBJ1-1): SAVISQKPSRDICQRGTSLTIQCQVDSQVTMMFWYRQQPGQSLTLIATANQGSEATYESGFVIDKFPISRPNLTFSTLTVSNMSPEDSSIYLCSVDVGGRGTEAFFGQGTRLTVV.

The rearrangement links TRBV7-2 to TRBJ1-1, with D maybe TRBD1 (5 bases). Trimming removed 4 bases from V and 3 bases from J, with 12 bases in between. Germline V lookup: CDR1 SGHTA, CDR2 FQGNSA. This CDR3 has 14 residues. The CDR3: CASSYVGGDTEAFF. For the CDR3, the DNA is TGTGCCAGCAGCTACGTCGGGGGGGACACTGAAGCTTTCTTT.

The chain joins TRBV7-2 to TRBJ1-5; 7 nucleotides match TRBD1. CDR1 SGHTA and CDR2 FQGNSA come from the germline V gene. The ends lost 0 bases at V and 4 bases at J; junction bases unmatched: 6. The CDR3 runs to 16 residues. The CDR3 is CASSLAKDRFNQPQHF. CDR3 nucleotides: TGTGCCAGCAGCTTAGCGAAGGACAGGTTTAATCAGCCCCAGCATTTT.

CDR3 nucleotides: TGCGCCAGCAGCTTGGGGGACAGGAACTATGGCTACACCTTC. Amino acid sequence: CASSLGDRNYGYTF. The V and J genes are TRBV5-1 and TRBJ1-2; 8 bases are shared with TRBD1. CDR1 is SGHRS and CDR2 is YFSETQ in the germline V gene. This CDR3 contains 14 residues. Trimming removed 0 bases from V and 2 bases from J; junction bases left unmatched: 0.

V is TRBV10-3 and J is TRBJ2-5; 13 nucleotides align to TRBD2. V lost 0 bases to trimming and J lost 13 bases; unmatched junction nucleotides: 2. CDR1 is ENHRY and CDR2 is SYGVKD in the germline V gene. The CDR3 totals 13 residues. CDR3 protein: CAISESTSGRWYF. The CDR3 bases are TGTGCCATCAGTGAGTCGACTAGCGGGAGGTGGTACTTC.

This chain connects TRBV6-4 to TRBJ2-2, with 8 bases identical to TRBD2. V dropped 6 bases and J dropped 5; count of bases not matched to a gene: 11. This CDR3 has 16 residues. Germline V gives CDR1 MRHNA, CDR2 SNTAGT. The CDR3 loop reads CASRPSGRGNTGELFF. The CDR3 DNA reads as TGTGCCAGCAGGCCCAGCGGGAGAGGAAATACCGGGGAGCTGTTTTTT.

This chain links TRBV14 with TRBJ2-7, with TRBD1 identical over 8 bases. CDR1 is SGHDN, CDR2 FVKESK, per germline. V lost 4 bases to trimming and J lost 3 bases; unmatched junction nucleotides: 8. This CDR3 spans 15 amino acids. DNA for the CDR3: TGTGCCAGCAGCCTAGGACAGGGCTTGAACTACGAGCAGTACTTC. Translating gives CASSLGQGLNYEQYF.

The rearrangement uses TRBV4-1 and TRBJ2-7; possibly TRBD2 for D (6 bases). Germline CDR1 MGHRA, CDR2 YSYEKL. The CDR3 sequence is 13 residues long. V lost 5 bases, J lost 4 bases, and 12 bases lay in between. Here the CDR3 reads CASSENGGYEQYF. The CDR3 region has the DNA TGCGCCAGCAGCGAAAACGGGGGATACGAGCAGTACTTC.

This rearrangement joins TRBV7-8 to TRBJ1-2, with D possibly being TRBD1 (6 bases). The germline V gene has CDR1 SGHVS and CDR2 FQNEAQ. CDR3 length: 14 residues. Trimming stripped 3 bases from V and 6 bases from J, with 14 bases between. The chain's CDR3 is CASSFSTGSDGYTF. DNA for the CDR3: TGTGCCAGCAGCTTCTCCACAGGGTCTGATGGCTACACCTTC.

This sequence joins TRBV21-1 and TRBJ2-1; TRBD2, the table's D call, was not compared with the DNA. TRBV21-1 is a pseudogene locus. The CDR3 extends over 19 amino acids. For the CDR3, the DNA is TGTGCCAGCAGCAAAGTGGGTTTAGCGGCGTCGGCGGCTTACAATGAGCAGTTCTTC. Residues: CASSKVGLAASAAYNEQFF.

This chain joins TRBV6-5 and TRBJ2-1; tentative D call: TRBD2 (5 bases). The V gene's germline CDR1 is MNHEY and CDR2 SVGAGI. The CDR3 consists of 14 residues. The V gene lost 6 bases and the J gene lost 3 bases, with 12 bases spanning the gap. The CDR3 nucleotides read TGTGCCAGCAGCCTAGCACCCGGCTACAATGAGCAGTTCTTC. Encoded protein: CASSLAPGYNEQFF.

The J gene is TRBJ1-1, the V gene TRBV7-2; 9 bases fit TRBD1. The germline CDR1 and CDR2 sequences are SGHTA and FQGNSA. This CDR3 is 15 amino acids long. J lost 5 bases, V lost 5 bases, and 9 bases had no gene match. The CDR3 protein is CASSRRTGELTEAFF. The CDR3 DNA follows: TGTGCCAGCAGCCGAAGGACAGGGGAGTTGACTGAAGCTTTCTTT.

This clone was recorded a few times. The chain carries TRBV25-1 and TRBJ2-3; D is undetermined. Trimming removed 3 bases at V and 6 bases at J, with 16 bases between. This CDR3 is built from 15 residues. The germline V gene has CDR1 MGHDK and CDR2 SYGVNS. This CDR3 is CASSDFASTTDTQYF. CDR3 sequence (DNA): TGTGCCAGCAGTGATTTCGCGTCCACCACGGATACGCAGTATTTT.

The chain employs TRBV7-8 and TRBJ1-2; D may be TRBD1 (6 bases). Trimming took off 5 bases at V and 1 base at J, with 14 bases between the two ends. The CDR3 is 15 residues long. The germline gives CDR1 SGHVS, CDR2 FQNEAQ. This CDR3 is CASSPYGQNNYGYTF. The CDR3 DNA is TGTGCCAGCAGCCCCTATGGACAGAATAACTATGGCTACACCTTC. The complete variable domain, with remaining parts taken from reference TRBV7-8 and TRBJ1-2, reads GAGVSQSPRYKVAKRGQDVALRCDPISGHVSLFWYQQALGQGPEFLTYFQNEAQLDKSGLPSDRFFAERPEGSVSTLKIQRTQQEDSAVYLCASSPYGQNNYGYTFGSGTRLTVV.

The table lists this clone with a few counts. The chain joins TRBV7-2 to TRBJ2-3, with TRBD2 matching 9 bases. The V gene's germline CDR1 is SGHTA and CDR2 FQGNSA. With 3 bases clipped from V and 4 bases from J, the junction kept 2 bases outside the gene matches. The CDR3 has 14 residues. The CDR3 bases are TGTGCCAGCAGCTTCGGCGGGAGGGCAGATACGCAGTATTTT. Translation gives CASSFGGRADTQYF.

The CDR3 protein is CASSLAGVTVNYGYTF. For the CDR3, the DNA is TGTGCCAGCAGCTTAGCAGGAGTGACAGTTAACTATGGCTACACCTTC. The chain couples TRBV7-8 to TRBJ1-2, with D maybe TRBD1 (5 bases). The germline V gene has CDR1 SGHVS and CDR2 FQNEAQ. V was cut by 0 bases and J by 1 base, with 12 bases left in between. This CDR3 comprises 16 residues. Based on the CDR3 plus reference TRBV7-8 and TRBJ1-2, the full variable domain is GAGVSQSPRYKVAKRGQDVALRCDPISGHVSLFWYQQALGQGPEFLTYFQNEAQLDKSGLPSDRFFAERPEGSVSTLKIQRTQQEDSAVYLCASSLAGVTVNYGYTFGSGTRLTVV.

The V gene is TRBV18, the J gene TRBJ2-3; 11 bases map to TRBD1. The germline CDR1 and CDR2 sequences are KGHSH and LQKENI. CDR3 size: 15 residues. Trimming took 3 bases from V and 7 from J; bases not matched to a gene: 6. The CDR3 nucleotides read TGTGCCAGCTCACCGAGGACAGGGGGCGCGAATACGCAGTATTTT. It specifies CASSPRTGGANTQYF.